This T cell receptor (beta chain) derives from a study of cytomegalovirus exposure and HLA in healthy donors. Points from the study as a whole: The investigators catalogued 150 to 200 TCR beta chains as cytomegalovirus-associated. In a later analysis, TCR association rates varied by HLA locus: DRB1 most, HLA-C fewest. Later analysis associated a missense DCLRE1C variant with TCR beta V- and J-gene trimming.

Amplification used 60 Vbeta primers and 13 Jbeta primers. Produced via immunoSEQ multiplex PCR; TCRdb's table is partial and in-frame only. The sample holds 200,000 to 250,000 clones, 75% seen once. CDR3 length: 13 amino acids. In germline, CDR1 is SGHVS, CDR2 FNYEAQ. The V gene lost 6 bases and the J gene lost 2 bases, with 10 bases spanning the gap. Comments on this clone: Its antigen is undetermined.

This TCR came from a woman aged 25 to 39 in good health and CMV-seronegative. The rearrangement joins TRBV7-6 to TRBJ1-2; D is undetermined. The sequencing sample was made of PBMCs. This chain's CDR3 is CASRIGGNYGYTF. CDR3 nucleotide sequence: TGTGCCAGCAGGATTGGAGGGAACTATGGCTACACCTTC.